This TCR beta chain was recovered during a study of blood T cell repertoires in COVID-19. Study context: The study drew acute and convalescent COVID-19 samples from the United States, Italy and Spain. PBMCs, B-cell-depleted T cells, or T cells were the source of the cDNA or gDNA that made up the material.

Authors' data handling: The assay estimated nucleated cells by amplifying reference gene primers. Clones were read by immunoSEQ multiplex PCR, and TCRdb kept only the in-frame ones, dropping some. The V and J calls and clone size are taken from that table; D and trimming were inferred from the DNA. Among more than 100,000 clones listed, more than 75% were seen once. This CDR3 is built from 17 residues. V lost 3 bases, J lost 5 bases, and 20 bases lay in between. Germline CDR1 is SGHRS and CDR2 is YFSETQ. The gene calls are TRBV5-1 and TRBJ2-2; D might be TRBD1 (5 bases). This TCR derives from a man aged 70 or older with active COVID-19. The sample taken for sequencing was peripheral blood. The CDR3 spells CASSSSPTGRVTGELFF. CDR3 nucleotide sequence: TGCGCCAGCAGCTCATCCCCGACCGGCAGGGTAACCGGGGAGCTGTTTTTT.